These T cell receptor beta chains were read from a single sample in a study of CD8 T cells in ankylosing spondylitis. Each CDR3 protein gets one entry after TCRdb re-called the 5' RACE reads with MiXCR. The top ten clones hold about 15% of a sample with 150,000 or so distinct CDR3 sequences, roughly 10% of them seen once. Sequencing was carried out using blood, either unsorted or a sorted T cell fraction (not recorded which). Receptor source: a female donor with ankylosing spondylitis or in good health (not recorded which). Each CDR3 is given with its conserved first and last residue. D genes are given only for firm matches. A row's size may be missing; if present it is once, few, many or a size class.

CDR3 DNA	CDR3 protein	clone size	J gene	V gene	D gene
TGTGCCAGCAGTCCCGGGACTAGCGGGAGTGAGCAGTACTTC	CASSPGTSGSEQYF	few	TRBJ2-7	TRBV27	TRBD2
TGTGCCTGGAGTAGCGGGACTGCAGATACGCAGTATTTT	CAWSSGTADTQYF	-	TRBJ2-3	TRBV30	TRBD2
TGTGCCAGCAGTGAAGGGACAGGCTATTACTACGAGCAGTACTTC	CASSEGTGYYYEQYF	-	TRBJ2-7	TRBV2	TRBD1
TGTGCCAACAGTTCGGACAAATTAGCTTCTGGCTACACCTTC	CANSSDKLASGYTF	few	TRBJ1-2	TRBV12-3/TRBV12-4	-
TGTGCCAGCAGTGCCGGGAGCGCTGAAGCTTTCTTT	CASSAGSAEAFF	many	TRBJ1-1	TRBV9	-
TGTGCCGCCGGGAGCGGGAAATACAATGAGCAGTTCTTC	CAAGSGKYNEQFF	few	TRBJ2-1	TRBV10-3	TRBD2
TGTGCCAGCAGGGAGTCACAGGGATACTACGAGCAGTACTTC	CASRESQGYYEQYF	few	TRBJ2-7	TRBV2	-
TGCAGTGCCCCCCGGGGACAAGGGATCCTCTATGGCTACACCTTC	CSAPRGQGILYGYTF	many	TRBJ1-2	TRBV20-1	-
TGTGCCAGTAGTATAGGCCTACTAGCGGGACTGGAGGGTGAGCAGTTCTTC	CASSIGLLAGLEGEQFF	-	TRBJ2-1	TRBV19	TRBD2
TGTGCCATCAGCTCCGGGCAGGGTGTCTACGAGCAGTACTTC	CAISSGQGVYEQYF	-	TRBJ2-7	TRBV5-6	-
TGTGCCATCAGTGAGGGAGGACAACTTAACTACGAGCAGTACTTC	CAISEGGQLNYEQYF	-	TRBJ2-7	TRBV10-3	-
TGTGCCAGCAGTGGTAAGGGAGCGAACACCGGGGAGCTGTTTTTT	CASSGKGANTGELFF	many	TRBJ2-2	TRBV2	-
TGTGCCAGCAGCTTAGCGCCAGGCATGAACACTGAAGCTTTCTTT	CASSLAPGMNTEAFF	few	TRBJ1-1	TRBV7-6	-
TGCGCCAGCAGCCAAGTATGGGATAGGGGCTCCTACAATGAGCAGTTCTTC	CASSQVWDRGSYNEQFF	few	TRBJ2-1	TRBV4-3	-
TGTGCCAGCAGCTCCTTCACAGATACGCAGTATTTT	CASSSFTDTQYF	many	TRBJ2-3	TRBV13	-
TGTGCCAGCAGCGAATCGGGGAACACAGATACGCAGTATTTT	CASSESGNTDTQYF	-	TRBJ2-3	TRBV7-9	-
TGTGCCAGTAGTATATACGAAGGGGCGAACACTGAAGCTTTCTTT	CASSIYEGANTEAFF	few	TRBJ1-1	TRBV19	-
TGCGCCAGCAGCTCGGAGGGCCGCCCCGGAAACACCATATATTTT	CASSSEGRPGNTIYF	few	TRBJ1-3	TRBV5-1	-
TGTGCCAGCAGCGGCCCACAGGGGGGGGACTATGGCTACACCTTC	CASSGPQGGDYGYTF	few	TRBJ1-2	TRBV9	TRBD1
TGTGCCAGCAGGGAATTTACAGGACCTCCGAACGAAAAACTGTTTTTT	CASREFTGPPNEKLFF	few	TRBJ1-4	TRBV6-1	-
TGTGCCAGCAGCGTAGGCGGGGTAGGTACTGAAGCTTTCTTT	CASSVGGVGTEAFF	-	TRBJ1-1	TRBV9	-
TGTGCCAGACCGGGACAGCACACAGATACGCAGTATTTT	CARPGQHTDTQYF	-	TRBJ2-3	TRBV2	TRBD1
TGTGCCAGTAGTATAGAAGAGGCATATCGATCGGATGAGCAGTTCTTC	CASSIEEAYRSDEQFF	few	TRBJ2-1	TRBV19	-
TGTGCCACCGTTTGGGCAGCGGGCGAGCAGTACTTC	CATVWAAGEQYF	-	TRBJ2-7	TRBV2	-
TGTGCCAGCAGCTTCCGGGAGGGGGAATCGCCCACAGATACGCAGTATTTT	CASSFREGESPTDTQYF	-	TRBJ2-3	TRBV9	TRBD2
TGCAGCGCTAGCGACAGGGGATTAGAAGGCTACACCTTC	CSASDRGLEGYTF	many	TRBJ1-2	TRBV29-1	TRBD1
TGTGCCAGCAGCTCCCTGGGGCCCCTCACAGATACGCAGTATTTT	CASSSLGPLTDTQYF	-	TRBJ2-3	TRBV5-4	-
TGTGCCATCAGAGCCGGCTCAAGCACAGATACGCAGTATTTT	CAIRAGSSTDTQYF	-	TRBJ2-3	TRBV10-3	-
TGTGCCAGCAGTTACTCCTTTAACTGGGAGCTGTTCTTC	CASSYSFNWELFF	few	TRBJ2-1	TRBV6-2/TRBV6-3	-
TGCGCCAGCAGCCAAGACTTGGCCCTCCTTCTGGGCGAGCAGTACTTC	CASSQDLALLLGEQYF	many	TRBJ2-7	TRBV4-3	-
TGTGCCACCAGTGATAAACAGTCCTACGAGCAGTACTTC	CATSDKQSYEQYF	-	TRBJ2-7	TRBV24-1	-
TGTGCCAGCAGCTGGTTCCTAGCGGGAGGGGAGGACACCGGGGAGCTGTTTTTT	CASSWFLAGGEDTGELFF	few	TRBJ2-2	TRBV12-3/TRBV12-4	TRBD2
TGTGCCAGCAGTGAAGCCTCGAACACCGGGGAGCTGTTTTTT	CASSEASNTGELFF	-	TRBJ2-2	TRBV2	-
TGTGCCAGCAGTCATATAGGGTCGGATACGCAGTATTTT	CASSHIGSDTQYF	few	TRBJ2-3	TRBV28	-
TGTGCCAGCAGACTAGCGGGCTCCTACAATGAGCAGTTCTTC	CASRLAGSYNEQFF	few	TRBJ2-1	TRBV7-9	TRBD2
TGTGCCAGCAGCCTAGGGACAGGGAGTAGAACTTTCTTT	CASSLGTGSRTFF	many	TRBJ1-1	TRBV9	TRBD1
TGTGCCAGCAGCCCAAGCGGGAGTATCTACAATGAGCAGTTCTTC	CASSPSGSIYNEQFF	few	TRBJ2-1	TRBV13	TRBD2
TGTGCCAGCAGTCCAGGGGGTGCCCTGGATACGCAGTATTTT	CASSPGGALDTQYF	-	TRBJ2-3	TRBV27	TRBD1
TGTGCCAGCAGCGCGAAGACAGGGGAGCTGTTTTTT	CASSAKTGELFF	many	TRBJ2-2	TRBV9	-
TGTGCCAGCAGTTACATCCTTACCGGGGAGCTGTTTTTT	CASSYILTGELFF	few	TRBJ2-2	TRBV6-2/TRBV6-3	-
TGTGCCAGCACCGAAGCGGGAGGTCACACAGATACGCAGTATTTT	CASTEAGGHTDTQYF	-	TRBJ2-3	TRBV3-1	TRBD2
TGTGCCAGCAGGCTCACCGGGGAGCTGTTTTTT	CASRLTGELFF	many	TRBJ2-2	TRBV12-3/TRBV12-4	-
TGTGCTAGTGGTCATCCGGGACTTTCCTACGAGCAGTACTTC	CASGHPGLSYEQYF	-	TRBJ2-7	TRBV12-5	-
TGTGCCAGCAGCGTAGAGGGTAGGCCAGTGGAGACCCAGTACTTC	CASSVEGRPVETQYF	-	TRBJ2-5	TRBV9	-
TGTGCCATCACACGGGCGGAGGGCTATGGCTACACCTTC	CAITRAEGYGYTF	many	TRBJ1-2	TRBV10-3	-
TGCAGCGCGACAGGTAGAGAGCAGTCCTTC	CSATGREQSF	-	TRBJ2-1	TRBV29-1	-
TGTGCCGGGAATTGGGCTATTAATGAAAAACTGTTTTTT	CAGNWAINEKLFF	-	TRBJ1-4	TRBV6-6	-